The clone carrying this T cell receptor beta chain was counted once. Its antigen is not known. The CDR3 loop spans 17 amino acids. Germline V gene sequence: CDR1 SGHDT, CDR2 YYEEEE. V was trimmed by 0 bases and J by 5 bases, leaving 17 bases between them. The data originate from a study of OX40 agonist ivuxolimab in advanced cancers. Whole-study results and caveats: Averaging showed that CD8+ T cells had more expanded clones than CD4+ did.

Sequencing used immunoSEQ multiplex PCR; TCRdb keeps in-frame clones, though not all of them. The sample contains under 100,000 clones, roughly 85% of which appear only once. The receptor was isolated from an adult with an advanced solid tumor such as melanoma, head and neck, liver or kidney cancer. The chain links TRBV5-6 to TRBJ1-4; D remains ambiguous. The specimen comprised CD4+ or CD8+ T cells sorted from blood, sampled in a trial of the OX40 agonist ivuxolimab. The CDR3 region has the DNA TGTGCCAGCAGCTTGGTTGCAGCGAACCCTTTGAATGAAAAACTGTTTTTT. This translates into CASSLVAANPLNEKLFF.